This TCR beta chain appears in the sequencing data of a study of cytomegalovirus exposure and HLA in healthy donors. This clone has just a few counts. Its antigen is as yet unknown. Study conclusions and caveats: Presence/absence analyses took donor sequencing depth as roughly uniform. Analysis performed later found under 20,000 TCR beta sequences associated with HLA alleles at 0.05 false discovery rate.

Primers for the PCR totalled 60 Vbeta and 13 Jbeta. Clones were read by immunoSEQ multiplex PCR, and TCRdb kept only the in-frame ones, dropping some. The sample lists roughly 100,000 clones; around 80% were seen once. CDR3 size: 14 residues. The V and J ends lost 6 bases and 2 bases, in that order; junction bases with no gene match: 6. CDR1 is MNHEY, CDR2 SVGAGI, per germline. The specimen was PBMCs. The TCR originated in a man aged 55 to 70 in good health and CMV-seronegative. The chain joins TRBV6-5 to TRBJ2-7; 8 bases line up with TRBD1. CDR3 amino acids: CASRSGQGTYEQYF. Written as DNA, the CDR3 is TGTGCCAGCAGATCAGGACAGGGAACCTACGAGCAGTACTTC.